This T cell receptor (beta chain) was observed in a study of T cell responses to AZD1222 COVID-19 vaccine. Germline lookup yields CDR1 MGHRA and CDR2 YSYEKL. The V end lost 3 bases, the J end lost 2 bases, and 17 bases lay between the germline ends. This CDR3 spans 17 amino acids. Points from the study as a whole: The study found Spike-specific TCR breadth and depth rose after two AZD1222 doses.

Comment on this clone: Its antigen is unknown.

This table comes from immunoSEQ multiplex PCR, and its TCRdb copy is limited to in-frame clones, with some not included. The table lists 80,000 to 100,000 clones, over 85% of them singletons. This clonotype was obtained from an adult in good health. V usage is TRBV4-1 and J usage is TRBJ1-3; D gene unclear. The source material was peripheral blood, sampled on day 0 of MenACWY control vaccination. The CDR3 region is CASSQGRAAGPGNTIYF. CDR3 in DNA: TGCGCCAGCAGCCAGGGCCGGGCCGCGGGTCCTGGAAACACCATATATTTT.